This T cell receptor (beta chain) was obtained from a study of blood T cell repertoires in COVID-19. Study as a whole: Acute-phase and convalescent COVID-19 samples originated in the United States, Italy and Spain.

Authors' data handling: Using reference gene primer amplification, nucleated cell counts were estimated. Clones were read by immunoSEQ multiplex PCR, and TCRdb kept only the in-frame ones, dropping some. V and J calls and clone size are those listed in that table; D and trimming were worked out from the DNA. The sample comprises around 180,000 clones, under 85% of which are singletons, and 15% to 20% rests with the top ten. Germline-derived CDR1 and CDR2 are KGHDR and SFDVKD. The CDR3 runs to 14 residues. V lost 5 bases to trimming and J lost 4 bases; unmatched junction nucleotides: 6. The sample consisted of peripheral blood. This receptor was taken from a man between 60 and 75 years old with active or convalescent COVID-19. The rearrangement uses TRBV24-1 and TRBJ2-5; 7 nucleotides agree with TRBD1. The CDR3 spells CATSAATGRETQYF. The CDR3 nucleotides read TGTGCCACCAGTGCCGCGACAGGGAGAGAGACCCAGTACTTC.